The T cell receptor beta chain described here comes from a study of OX40 agonist ivuxolimab in advanced cancers. Clones were sequenced by immunoSEQ multiplex PCR, and TCRdb holds only the in-frame ones, with some missing. The table records some 30,000 clones, around 86% of them present only once. This CDR3 comprises 13 residues. Germline lookup yields CDR1 LNHNV and CDR2 YYDKDF (reference sequence). Trimming pared 1 base from V and 5 bases from J, leaving 9 bases between. Remarks on this clone: What it recognizes is unknown.

Regarding the study as a whole: Fewer expanded clones were found on average in CD4+ than in CD8+ T cells.

The TCR originated in an adult with an advanced solid tumor such as melanoma, head and neck, liver or kidney cancer. This sample comprised CD4+ or CD8+ T cells sorted from blood, obtained in a trial of the OX40 agonist ivuxolimab. The rearrangement uses TRBV15 and TRBJ2-7, with D possibly TRBD2 on 6 matching bases. The DNA for the CDR3 is TGTGCCACCAGCAGAGGCTGGGGGGACGAGCAGTACTTC. This sequence encodes CATSRGWGDEQYF. Filled out from reference TRBV15 and TRBJ2-7, the complete variable domain reads DAMVIQNPRYQVTQFGKPVTLSCSQTLNHNVMYWYQQKSSQAPKLLFHYYDKDFNNEADTPDNFQSRRPNTSFCFLDIRSPGLGDTAMYLCATSRGWGDEQYFGPGTRLTVT.